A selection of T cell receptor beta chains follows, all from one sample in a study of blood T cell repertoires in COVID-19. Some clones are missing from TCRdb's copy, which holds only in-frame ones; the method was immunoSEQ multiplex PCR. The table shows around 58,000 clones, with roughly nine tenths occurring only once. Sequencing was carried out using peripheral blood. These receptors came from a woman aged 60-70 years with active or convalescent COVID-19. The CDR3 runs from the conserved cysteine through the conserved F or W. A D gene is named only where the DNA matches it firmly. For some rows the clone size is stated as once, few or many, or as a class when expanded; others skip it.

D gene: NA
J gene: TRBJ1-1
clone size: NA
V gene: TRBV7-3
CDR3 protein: CASSLNLGMNTEAFF
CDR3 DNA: TGTGCCAGCAGCTTAAACCTGGGCATGAACACTGAAGCTTTCTTT

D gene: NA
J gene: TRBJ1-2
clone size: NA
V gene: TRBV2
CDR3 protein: CASSESYGYTF
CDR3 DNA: TGTGCCAGCAGTGAATCTTATGGCTACACCTTC

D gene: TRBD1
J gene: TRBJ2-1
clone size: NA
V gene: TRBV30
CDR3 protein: CAWRGDREASEQFF
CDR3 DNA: TGTGCCTGGAGAGGGGACAGGGAGGCCAGTGAGCAGTTCTTC

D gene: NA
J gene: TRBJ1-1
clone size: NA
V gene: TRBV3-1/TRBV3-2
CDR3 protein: CASSRSENTEAFF
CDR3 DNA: TGTGCCAGCAGCCGATCAGAGAACACTGAAGCTTTCTTT

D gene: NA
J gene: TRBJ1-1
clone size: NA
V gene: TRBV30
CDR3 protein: CAWIVNTEAFF
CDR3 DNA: TGTGCCTGGATCGTGAACACTGAAGCTTTCTTT

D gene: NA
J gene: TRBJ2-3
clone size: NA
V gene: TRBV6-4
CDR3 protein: CASSVVDTADTQYF
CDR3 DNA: TGTGCCAGCAGTGTGGTAGATACAGCAGATACGCAGTATTTT

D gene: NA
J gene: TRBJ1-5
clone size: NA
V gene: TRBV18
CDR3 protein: CASSPGRDYQPQHF
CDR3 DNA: TGTGCCAGCTCTCCGGGACGGGACTATCAGCCCCAGCATTTT

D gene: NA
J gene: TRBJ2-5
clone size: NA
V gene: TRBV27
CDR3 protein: CASGLREETQYF
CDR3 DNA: TGTGCCAGCGGACTCCGGGAGGAGACCCAGTACTTC

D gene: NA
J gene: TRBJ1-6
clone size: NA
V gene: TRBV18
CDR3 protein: CASSPWASYNSPLHF
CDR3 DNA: TGTGCCAGCTCACCATGGGCATCCTATAATTCACCCCTCCACTTT

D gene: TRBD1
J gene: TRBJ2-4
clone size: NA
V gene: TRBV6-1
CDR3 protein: CASSEVRGQGLAKNIQYF
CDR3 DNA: TGTGCCAGCAGTGAAGTCCGAGGACAGGGGCTGGCCAAAAACATTCAGTACTTC

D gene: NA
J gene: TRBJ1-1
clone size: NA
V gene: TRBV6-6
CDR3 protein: CASIPPTGTEAFF
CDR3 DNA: TGTGCCAGCATCCCACCCACAGGGACTGAAGCTTTCTTT

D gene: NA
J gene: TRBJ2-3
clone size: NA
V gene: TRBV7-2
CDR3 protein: CASSFPGGTDTQYF
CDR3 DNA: TGTGCCAGCAGCTTCCCAGGGGGCACAGATACGCAGTATTTT

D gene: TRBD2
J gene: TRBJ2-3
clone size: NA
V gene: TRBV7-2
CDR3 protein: CASSLSGTSTDTQYF
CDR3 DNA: TGTGCCAGCAGCCTCAGCGGGACTAGCACAGATACGCAGTATTTT

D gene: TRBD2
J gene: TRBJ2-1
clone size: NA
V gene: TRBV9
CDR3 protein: CASSVARLARSYNEQFF
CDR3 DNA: TGTGCCAGCAGCGTAGCTAGACTAGCCCGCTCCTACAATGAGCAGTTCTTC

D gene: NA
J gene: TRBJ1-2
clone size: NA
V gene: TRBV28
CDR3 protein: CASSAGVNYGYTF
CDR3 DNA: TGTGCCAGCAGTGCAGGGGTTAACTATGGCTACACCTTC

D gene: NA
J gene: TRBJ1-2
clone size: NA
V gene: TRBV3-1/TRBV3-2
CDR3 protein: CASSSSSGYTF
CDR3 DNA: TGTGCCAGCAGCTCTAGTTCCGGCTACACCTTC

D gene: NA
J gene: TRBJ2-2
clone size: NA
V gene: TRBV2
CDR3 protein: CASRSTAGTGELFF
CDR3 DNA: TGTGCCAGCAGATCGACTGCGGGCACCGGGGAGCTGTTTTTT

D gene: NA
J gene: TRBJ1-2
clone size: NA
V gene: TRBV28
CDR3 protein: CASSLTDGYTF
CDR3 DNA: TGTGCCAGCAGTTTAACGGATGGCTACACCTTC

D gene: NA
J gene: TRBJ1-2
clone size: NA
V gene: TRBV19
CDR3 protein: CASSVQGGVGGYTF
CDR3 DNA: TGTGCCAGTAGTGTACAGGGAGGGGTTGGAGGCTACACCTTC

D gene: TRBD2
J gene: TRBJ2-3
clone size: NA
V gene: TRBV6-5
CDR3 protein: CASSSLAGGLNTQYF
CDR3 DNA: TGTGCCAGCAGTTCCTTAGCGGGGGGGCTGAATACGCAGTATTTT

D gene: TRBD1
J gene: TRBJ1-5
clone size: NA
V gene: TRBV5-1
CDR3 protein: CASSLGTGVNQPQHF
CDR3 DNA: TGCGCCAGCAGCTTGGGAACAGGGGTTAATCAGCCCCAGCATTTT

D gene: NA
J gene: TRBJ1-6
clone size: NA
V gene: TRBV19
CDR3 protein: CASSIGQYGSPLHF
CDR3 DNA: TGTGCCAGTAGTATCGGACAGTACGGATCACCCCTCCACTTT

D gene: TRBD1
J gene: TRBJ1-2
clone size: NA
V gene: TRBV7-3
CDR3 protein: CASSLTPTTGITNYGYTF
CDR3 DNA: TGTGCCAGCAGCCTAACACCCACGACAGGGATAACCAACTATGGCTACACCTTC

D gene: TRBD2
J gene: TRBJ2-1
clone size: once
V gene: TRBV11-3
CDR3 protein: CASTPGTSDNEQFF
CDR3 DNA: TGTGCCAGCACCCCCGGGACTAGCGACAATGAGCAGTTCTTC

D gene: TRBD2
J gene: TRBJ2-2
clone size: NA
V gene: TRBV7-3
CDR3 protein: CASSLTVSGRIGGELFF
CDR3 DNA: TGTGCCAGCAGCTTAACGGTTAGCGGGAGAATCGGCGGGGAGCTGTTTTTT

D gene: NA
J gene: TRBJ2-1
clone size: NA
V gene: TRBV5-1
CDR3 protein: CASSFMTASSYNEQFF
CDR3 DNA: TGCGCCAGCAGCTTCATGACAGCGAGCTCCTACAATGAGCAGTTCTTC

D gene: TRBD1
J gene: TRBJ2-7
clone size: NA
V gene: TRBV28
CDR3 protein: CASGQVTAYEQYF
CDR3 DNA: TGTGCCAGCGGACAGGTCACCGCCTACGAGCAGTACTTC

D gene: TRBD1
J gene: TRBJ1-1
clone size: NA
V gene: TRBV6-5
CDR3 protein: CATLGQGSKNTEAFF
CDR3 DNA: TGTGCCACCTTGGGACAGGGAAGTAAGAACACTGAAGCTTTCTTT

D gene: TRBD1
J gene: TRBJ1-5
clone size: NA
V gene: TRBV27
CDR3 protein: CASSLSPGGGRPQHF
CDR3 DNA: TGTGCCAGCAGTTTATCCCCAGGGGGCGGGAGGCCCCAGCATTTT

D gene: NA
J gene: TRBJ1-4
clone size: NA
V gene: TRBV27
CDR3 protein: CASSSGHPNEKLFF
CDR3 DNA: TGTGCCAGCAGTTCAGGTCACCCAAATGAAAAACTGTTTTTT

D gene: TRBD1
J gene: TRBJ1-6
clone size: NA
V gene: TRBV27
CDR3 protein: CASRMGQGSNSPLHF
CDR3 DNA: TGTGCCAGCAGAATGGGACAGGGCTCTAATTCACCCCTCCACTTT

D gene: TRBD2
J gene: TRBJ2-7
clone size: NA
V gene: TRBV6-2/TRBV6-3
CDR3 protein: CASSRSGREGYEQYF
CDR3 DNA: TGTGCCAGCAGCCGTAGCGGGAGGGAAGGCTACGAGCAGTACTTC

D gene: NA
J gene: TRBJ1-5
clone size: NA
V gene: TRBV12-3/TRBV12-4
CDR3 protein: CASSLRSWQPQHF
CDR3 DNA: TGTGCCAGCAGTTTAAGGAGTTGGCAGCCCCAGCATTTT

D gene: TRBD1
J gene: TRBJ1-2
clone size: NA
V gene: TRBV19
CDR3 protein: CASSMKGQVDYGYTF
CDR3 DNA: TGTGCCAGTAGTATGAAGGGACAGGTCGACTATGGCTACACCTTC

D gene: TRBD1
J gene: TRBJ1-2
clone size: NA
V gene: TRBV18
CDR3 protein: CASSPGQGDYGYTF
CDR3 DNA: TGTGCCAGCTCCCCGGGACAGGGGGACTATGGCTACACCTTC

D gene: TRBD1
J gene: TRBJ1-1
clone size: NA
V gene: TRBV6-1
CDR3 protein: CASSETGGRAFF
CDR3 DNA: TGTGCCAGCAGCGAGACAGGGGGGAGGGCTTTCTTT

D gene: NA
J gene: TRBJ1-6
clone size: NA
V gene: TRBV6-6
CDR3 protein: CASSYSQNYNSPLHF
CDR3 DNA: TGTGCCAGCAGTTACTCACAGAATTATAATTCACCCCTCCACTTT

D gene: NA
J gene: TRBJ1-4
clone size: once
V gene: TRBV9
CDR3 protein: CASSVAATGHEKLFF
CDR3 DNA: TGTGCCAGCAGCGTAGCTGCGACAGGTCATGAAAAACTGTTTTTT

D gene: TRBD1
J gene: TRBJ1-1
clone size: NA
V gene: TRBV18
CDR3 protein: CASSSGQGFAFGEAFF
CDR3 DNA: TGTGCCAGCTCATCGGGACAGGGGTTTGCGTTCGGTGAAGCTTTCTTT

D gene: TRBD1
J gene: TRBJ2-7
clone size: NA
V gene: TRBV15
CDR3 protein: CATTRDRGTYEQYF
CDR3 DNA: TGTGCCACCACTCGGGACAGGGGGACCTACGAGCAGTACTTC

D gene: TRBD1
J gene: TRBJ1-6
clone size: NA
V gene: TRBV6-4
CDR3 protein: CASSEGNRGDSPLHF
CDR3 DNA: TGTGCCAGCAGTGAAGGTAACAGGGGCGATTCACCCCTCCACTTT

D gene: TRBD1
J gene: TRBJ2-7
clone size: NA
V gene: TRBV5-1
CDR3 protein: CASSPPGGDSYEQYF
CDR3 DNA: TGCGCCAGCAGTCCCCCAGGGGGCGATAGTTACGAGCAGTACTTC

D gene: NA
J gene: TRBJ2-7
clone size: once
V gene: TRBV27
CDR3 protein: CASSSHEQYF
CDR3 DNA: TGTGCCAGCAGTTCTCACGAGCAGTACTTC

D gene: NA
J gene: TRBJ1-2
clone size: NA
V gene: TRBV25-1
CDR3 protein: CASSEGEQRADGYTF
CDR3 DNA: TGTGCCAGCAGTGAAGGGGAGCAGCGGGCGGATGGCTACACCTTC

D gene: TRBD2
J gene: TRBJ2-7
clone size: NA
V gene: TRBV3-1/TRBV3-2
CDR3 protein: CASRPGLAGEQYF
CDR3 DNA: TGTGCCAGCAGGCCGGGACTAGCGGGCGAGCAGTACTTC

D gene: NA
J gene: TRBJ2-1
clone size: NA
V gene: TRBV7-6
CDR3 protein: CASSLVGPSTYNEQFF
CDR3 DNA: TGTGCCAGCAGCTTAGTTGGGCCAAGTACCTACAATGAGCAGTTCTTC

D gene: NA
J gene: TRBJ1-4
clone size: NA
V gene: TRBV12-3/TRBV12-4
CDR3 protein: CASSLAPEEKLFF
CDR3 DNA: TGTGCCAGCAGTTTAGCGCCAGAAGAAAAACTGTTTTTT

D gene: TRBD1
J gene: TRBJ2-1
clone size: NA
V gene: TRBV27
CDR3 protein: CASRGTVDEQFF
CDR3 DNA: TGTGCCAGCAGGGGGACAGTGGACGAGCAGTTCTTC

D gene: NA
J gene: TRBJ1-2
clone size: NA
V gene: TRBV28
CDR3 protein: CASSLLNRDGYTF
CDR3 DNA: TGTGCCAGCAGCCTGCTCAACAGGGATGGCTACACCTTC

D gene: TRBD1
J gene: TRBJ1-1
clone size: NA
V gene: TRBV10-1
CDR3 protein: CASTLGGTGAELNTEAFF
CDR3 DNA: TGCGCCAGCACCCTCGGGGGGACAGGGGCGGAATTGAACACTGAAGCTTTCTTT

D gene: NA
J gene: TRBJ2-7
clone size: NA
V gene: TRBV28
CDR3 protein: CASSPSPGSEQYF
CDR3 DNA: TGTGCCAGCAGTCCCTCCCCAGGATCCGAGCAGTACTTC

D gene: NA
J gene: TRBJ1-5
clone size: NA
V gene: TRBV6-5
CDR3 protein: CASRFRGDNQPQHF
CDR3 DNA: TGTGCCAGCAGGTTTCGGGGTGACAATCAGCCCCAGCATTTT

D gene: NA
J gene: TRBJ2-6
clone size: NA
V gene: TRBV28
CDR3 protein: CASSLQGSGANVLTF
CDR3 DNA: TGTGCCAGCAGCTTACAGGGCTCTGGGGCCAACGTCCTGACTTTC

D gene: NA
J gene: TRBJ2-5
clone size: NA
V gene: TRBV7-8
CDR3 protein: CASSAGVQETQYF
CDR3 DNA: TGTGCCAGCAGCGCCGGGGTCCAAGAGACCCAGTACTTC

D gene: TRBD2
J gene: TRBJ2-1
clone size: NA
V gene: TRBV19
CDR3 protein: CASSRPSGGAAYNEQFF
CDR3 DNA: TGTGCCAGTAGTAGACCTAGCGGGGGGGCCGCCTACAATGAGCAGTTCTTC

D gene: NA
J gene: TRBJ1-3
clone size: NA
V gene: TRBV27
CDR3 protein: CASSLYRGSGNTIYF
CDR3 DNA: TGTGCCAGCAGTTTATATAGGGGCTCTGGAAACACCATATATTTT

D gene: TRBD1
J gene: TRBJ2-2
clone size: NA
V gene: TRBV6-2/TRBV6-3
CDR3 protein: CASSLREGGSGELFF
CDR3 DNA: TGTGCCAGCAGTTTACGGGAAGGGGGCTCCGGGGAGCTGTTTTTT

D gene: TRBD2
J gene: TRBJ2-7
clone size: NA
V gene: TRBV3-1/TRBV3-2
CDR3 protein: CASSPLVLAGGEQYF
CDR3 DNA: TGTGCCAGCAGTCCCCTCGTACTAGCGGGAGGCGAGCAGTACTTC

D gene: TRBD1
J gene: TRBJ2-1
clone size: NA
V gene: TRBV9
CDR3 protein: CASTRQGQGNYNEQFF
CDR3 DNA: TGTGCCAGCACTCGACAGGGACAGGGCAACTACAATGAGCAGTTCTTC